The present TCR beta chain was sequenced within a study of blood T cell repertoires in COVID-19. For the study at large: Samples representing acute and convalescent COVID-19 were sourced from the United States, Italy and Spain. T cells, B-cell-depleted T cells, or PBMCs supplied cDNA or gDNA.

In the authors' methods: It was from reference gene primer amplification that nucleated cell counts were estimated. Sequenced by immunoSEQ multiplex PCR; TCRdb stores in-frame clones only, minus some. The V and J calls and clone size were taken over from that table, and D and trimming were inferred from the DNA. Here the sample spans approximately 300,000 clones, 85% being singletons. The germline V gene has CDR1 SGHAT and CDR2 FQNNGV. This CDR3 contains 12 residues. Between the trimmed V and J ends, which lost 1 base and 4 bases, there was a span of 4 bases. This TCR was recovered from a woman aged 45-59 years with active or convalescent COVID-19. The specimen sequenced was peripheral blood. The genes are TRBV11-2 and TRBJ1-1, with D hard to call. This CDR3 is CASSLGLTEAFF. As DNA, the CDR3 is TGTGCCAGCAGCTTAGGTCTCACTGAAGCTTTCTTT.